The T cell receptor (beta chain) under discussion was sequenced for a study of identical twins. Study outcomes and limitations: Among out-of-frame alpha sequences shared by twins, low generation probability occurred in excess. Beta out-of-frame sequences showed weaker excess sharing between twins.

Unique molecular identifiers were in the cDNA, with template-switch universal primer binding. TCRdb re-derived calls from the 5' RACE reads in MiXCR, one entry per CDR3 protein. This table has more than 250,000 distinct CDR3 sequences, about 8% appearing once. This CDR3 spans 16 amino acids. Trimming took 3 bases from V and 5 from J; bases not matched to a gene: 9. The germline V gene has CDR1 MNHEY and CDR2 SVGEGT. Notes on this clonotype: The antigen is undetermined.

These records were also assigned to another study, of yellow fever vaccine responses in identical twins. That investigation notes: Each twin's T cell response to the vaccine was reported to look partly convergent and partly personalized.

The clonotype originates from a young woman in good health. The specimen was memory (CD45RO+) T cells sorted from blood. J is TRBJ2-5 and V is TRBV6-2 or TRBV6-3; TRBD2 matches at 10 bases. The CDR3 loop reads CASSYSGLAVRETQYF. Here the CDR3 DNA reads TGTGCCAGCAGTTATTCTGGACTAGCGGTCCGGGAGACCCAGTACTTC.